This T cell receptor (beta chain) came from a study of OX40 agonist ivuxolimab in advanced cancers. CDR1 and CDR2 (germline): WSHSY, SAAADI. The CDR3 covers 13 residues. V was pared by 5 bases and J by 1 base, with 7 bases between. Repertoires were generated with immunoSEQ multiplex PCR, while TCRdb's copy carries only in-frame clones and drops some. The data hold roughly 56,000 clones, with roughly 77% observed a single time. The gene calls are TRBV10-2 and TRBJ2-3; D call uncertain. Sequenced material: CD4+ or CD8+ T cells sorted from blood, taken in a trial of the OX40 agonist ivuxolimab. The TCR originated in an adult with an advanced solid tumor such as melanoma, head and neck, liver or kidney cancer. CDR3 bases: TGCGCCAGCAGTTTCGAGGGCACAGATACGCAGTATTTT. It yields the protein CASSFEGTDTQYF.